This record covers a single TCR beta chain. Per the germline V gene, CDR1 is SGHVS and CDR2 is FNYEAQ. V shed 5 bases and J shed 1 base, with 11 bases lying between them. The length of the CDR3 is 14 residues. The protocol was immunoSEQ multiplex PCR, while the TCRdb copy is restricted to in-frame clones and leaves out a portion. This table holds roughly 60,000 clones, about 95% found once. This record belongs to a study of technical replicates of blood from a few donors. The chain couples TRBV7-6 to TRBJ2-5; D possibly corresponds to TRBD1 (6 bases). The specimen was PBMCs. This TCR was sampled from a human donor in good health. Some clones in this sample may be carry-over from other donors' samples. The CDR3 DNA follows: TGTGCCAGCAGCGCTGGGGGCAGCCAAGAGACCCAGTACTTC. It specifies CASSAGGSQETQYF.